This T cell receptor beta chain stems from a study of identical twins. TCRdb analysed the 5' RACE reads with MiXCR anew, one entry per CDR3 protein. The repertoire holds 400,000 to 600,000 distinct CDR3 sequences, with 20% to 25% as singletons. The CDR3 totals 16 residues. The germline CDR1 and CDR2 sequences are SQVTM and ANQGSEA. Trimming removed 2 bases at V and 4 bases at J, with 18 bases between. The data were also submitted as part of a second study, on yellow fever vaccine responses in identical twins.

The chain joins TRBV29-1 to TRBJ2-1; D might be TRBD2 (6 bases). Input material: CD4+ T cells sorted from blood. This receptor was identified in a woman aged 18-29 years in good health. CDR3 in DNA: TGCAGCGTTGAAAGACCCCCTAGCGCTCCTTACAATGAGCAGTTCTTC. Its protein product is CSVERPPSAPYNEQFF.